Listed here are 3 T cell receptor beta chains from one sample, sequenced in a study of blood T cell repertoires in COVID-19. This table comes from immunoSEQ multiplex PCR, and its TCRdb copy is limited to in-frame clones, with some not included. This table holds some 180,000 clones, over 70% found once. Sequencing was carried out using PBMCs or T cells enriched from blood (not recorded which). The receptors derive from a man aged 55 to 70 who had been exposed to COVID-19.

The rearrangement uses TRBV27 and TRBJ2-3, with 7 nucleotides matching TRBD1. The junction had 9 bases not matched to a gene; V was cut back by 5 bases and J by 7 bases. This CDR3 contains 14 residues. Looked up from germline, CDR1 is MNHEY and CDR2 is SMNVEV (reference sequence). The DNA of the CDR3 is TGTGCCAGCAGTCAGACAGGGTTTAAGCATACGCAGTATTTT. Protein: CASSQTGFKHTQYF.

DNA for the CDR3: TGCGCCAGCAGCTTAGCGCGTAGCTCCTACAATGAGCAGTTCTTC. Protein product: CASSLARSSYNEQFF. The J gene is TRBJ2-1, the V gene TRBV5-1; no clear D gene. The CDR3 loop spans 15 amino acids. Trimming took off 2 bases at V and 0 bases at J, with 9 bases between the two ends. The germline V gene encodes CDR1 SGHRS and CDR2 YFSETQ.

The chain is built from TRBV19 and TRBJ2-7; a weak D match, TRBD1 (6 bases). Trimming shortened V by 5 bases and J by 2 bases, and 10 bases separated the two germline ends. The CDR3 is made up of 13 amino acids. Per the germline V gene, CDR1 is LNHDA and CDR2 is SQIVND (reference sequence). The CDR3 DNA follows: TGTGCCAGTAGTGGAGACAGGACCTACGAGCAGTACTTC. Encoded protein: CASSGDRTYEQYF.